These T cell receptor beta chains were read from a single sample in a study of blood T cell repertoires in COVID-19. Method: immunoSEQ multiplex PCR; TCRdb's copy keeps in-frame clones and lacks some. The sample consists of about 300,000 clones, 83% of them appearing once. The sample consisted of peripheral blood. These receptors originate from a woman aged 45-65 years who had recovered from COVID-19. Both conserved end residues are part of each CDR3. A D gene is named only where the DNA matches it firmly. Rows may omit the clone size; those that give it use once, few, many or a size class.

cdr3_nt cdr3_aa d_call cdr3_length j_call v_call clone_size
TGCAGCGTGGGGATGACAGCAACTAATGAAAAACTGTTTTTT CSVGMTATNEKLFF - 14 TRBJ1-4 TRBV29-1 -
TGTGCCAGCTCACCTAACGGGGCGGGGACGAACACTGAAGCTTTCTTT CASSPNGAGTNTEAFF - 16 TRBJ1-1 TRBV18 -
TGCAGTGAGAGTGTACAAGAGACCCAGTACTTC CSESVQETQYF - 11 TRBJ2-5 TRBV20-1 -
TGCGCCAGCAGCTTGTTCCAGGGTATGAACACTGAAGCTTTCTTT CASSLFQGMNTEAFF - 15 TRBJ1-1 TRBV5-1 -
TGTGCCAGCAGCGGGGAGGGGCTAGCGGGCGAGCAGTACTTC CASSGEGLAGEQYF TRBD2 14 TRBJ2-7 TRBV9 -
TGTGCCAGCAGCCCGCTAGGGACAGGGGAGACAGATACGCAGTATTTT CASSPLGTGETDTQYF TRBD1 16 TRBJ2-3 TRBV11-1 -
TGTGCCAGCAGGCCTGGGGGGGCGCGAGAGACCCAGTACTTC CASRPGGARETQYF - 14 TRBJ2-5 TRBV28 -
TGTGCCAGCAGCGTATTGCGGACTTCAGGATACGAGCAGTACTTC CASSVLRTSGYEQYF - 15 TRBJ2-7 TRBV5-4 -
TGCGCCAGCAGCCTTTCGGTGGGGAAAGGGGATGCCGGGGAGCTGTTTTTT CASSLSVGKGDAGELFF - 17 TRBJ2-2 TRBV4-3 -
TGTGCCAGCAGCCCCGTCGGCAGGGACACTGAAGCTTTCTTT CASSPVGRDTEAFF - 14 TRBJ1-1 TRBV5-4 -
TGTGCCAGCAGCCCGGCGACAGGGACAGTCACAGATACGCAGTATTTT CASSPATGTVTDTQYF TRBD1 16 TRBJ2-3 TRBV7-2 -
TGTGCCAGCAGCTTGAGGACAGGGGGCCGAGAGACCCAGTACTTC CASSLRTGGRETQYF TRBD1 15 TRBJ2-5 TRBV5-8 -
TGTGCCAGCAGTTTGGGGGCAGGCCGGAGTGGCTACACCTTC CASSLGAGRSGYTF - 14 TRBJ1-2 TRBV28 -
TGTGCCAGCAGCTTGGGAGGGAGGGCATACGAGCAGTACTTC CASSLGGRAYEQYF TRBD2 14 TRBJ2-7 TRBV5-4 -
TGTGCCAGCAGCACGACAGGAAACTATGGCTACACCTTC CASSTTGNYGYTF - 13 TRBJ1-2 TRBV28 -
TGTGCCACCAGCAGCTATCCGGGGGAGACCCAGTACTTC CATSSYPGETQYF - 13 TRBJ2-5 TRBV15 -
TGCGCCAGCAGCCCCAGAAGACAGCTATCGGGTAGTAACACCGGGGAGCTGTTTTTT CASSPRRQLSGSNTGELFF - 19 TRBJ2-2 TRBV5-1 once
TGTGCCAGCAGTTTAGCAGGTAGCAATCAGCCCCAGCATTTT CASSLAGSNQPQHF - 14 TRBJ1-5 TRBV27 -
TGTGCCAGCAGTTGGAGGTATGAGCAGTTCTTC CASSWRYEQFF - 11 TRBJ2-1 TRBV6-2/TRBV6-3 -
TGTGCCAGCAGCTCGGGACAGGGATCTAATTCACCCCTCCACTTT CASSSGQGSNSPLHF TRBD1 15 TRBJ1-6 TRBV5-4 few
TGTGCCAGCATCGGGGGGGGCGGCAATCAGCCCCAGCATTTT CASIGGGGNQPQHF - 14 TRBJ1-5 TRBV6-6 -
TGTGCCAGCACCAGCGGGGGATACGAGCAGTACTTC CASTSGGYEQYF TRBD2 12 TRBJ2-7 TRBV2 -
TGTGCCAGCATTAAAACAGGGCCGGCTAACTATGGCTACACCTTC CASIKTGPANYGYTF - 15 TRBJ1-2 TRBV28 -
TGTGCCAGCAGCCAAAGGGACAGGGACTATGGCTACACCTTC CASSQRDRDYGYTF TRBD1 14 TRBJ1-2 TRBV3-1/TRBV3-2 few
TGTGCCAGCAGCGTATCAAGGGGAATCGAGACCCAGTACTTC CASSVSRGIETQYF - 14 TRBJ2-5 TRBV21-1 -
TGTGCCAGTAGTATCCAAGGACAGCCGGGGACCGGGGAGCTGTTTTTT CASSIQGQPGTGELFF - 16 TRBJ2-2 TRBV19 -